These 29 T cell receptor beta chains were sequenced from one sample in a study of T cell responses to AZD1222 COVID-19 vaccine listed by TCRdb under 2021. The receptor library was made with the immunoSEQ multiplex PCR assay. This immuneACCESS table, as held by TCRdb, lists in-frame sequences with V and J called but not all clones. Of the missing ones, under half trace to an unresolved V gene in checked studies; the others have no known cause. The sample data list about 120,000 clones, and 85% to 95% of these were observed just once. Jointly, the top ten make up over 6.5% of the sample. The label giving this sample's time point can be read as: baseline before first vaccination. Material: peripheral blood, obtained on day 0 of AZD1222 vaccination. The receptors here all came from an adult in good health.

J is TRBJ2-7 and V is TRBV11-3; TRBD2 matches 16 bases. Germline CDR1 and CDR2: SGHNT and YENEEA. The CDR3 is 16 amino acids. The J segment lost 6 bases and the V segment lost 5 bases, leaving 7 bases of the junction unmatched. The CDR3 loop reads CASSVGTSGGASEQYF. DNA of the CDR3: TGTGCCAGCAGCGTGGGGACTAGCGGGGGGGCAAGCGAGCAGTACTTC. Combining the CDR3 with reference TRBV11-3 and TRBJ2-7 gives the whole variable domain EAGVVQSPRYKIIEKKQPVAFWCNPISGHNTLYWYLQNLGQGPELLIRYENEEAVDDSQLPKDRFSAERLKGVDSTLKIQPAELGDSAVYLCASSVGTSGGASEQYFGPGTRLTVT.

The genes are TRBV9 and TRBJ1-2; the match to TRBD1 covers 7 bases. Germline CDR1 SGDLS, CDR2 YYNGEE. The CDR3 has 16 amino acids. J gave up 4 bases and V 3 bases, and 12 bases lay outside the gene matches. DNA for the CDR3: TGTGCCAGCAGCGGGTACCAAGACAGGGAAGGCTATGGCTACACCTTC. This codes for CASSGYQDREGYGYTF.

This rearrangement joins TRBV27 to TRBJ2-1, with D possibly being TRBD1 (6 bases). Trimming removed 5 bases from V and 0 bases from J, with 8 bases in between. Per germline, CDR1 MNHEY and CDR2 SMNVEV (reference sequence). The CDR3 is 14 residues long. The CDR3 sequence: CASSQGLSYNEQFF. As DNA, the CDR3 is TGTGCCAGCAGTCAGGGGCTCTCCTACAATGAGCAGTTCTTC.

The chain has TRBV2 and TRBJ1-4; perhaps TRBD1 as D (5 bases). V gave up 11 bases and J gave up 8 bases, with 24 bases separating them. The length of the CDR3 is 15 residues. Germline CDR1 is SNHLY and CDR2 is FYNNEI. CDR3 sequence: CAGSRDGDLGEKLFF. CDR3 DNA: TGTGCCGGGTCCCGGGACGGGGATTTAGGGGAAAAACTGTTTTTT. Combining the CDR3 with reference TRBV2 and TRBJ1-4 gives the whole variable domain EPEVTQTPSHQVTQMGQEVILRCVPISNHLYFYWYRQILGQKVEFLVSFYNNEISEKSEIFDDQFSVERPDGSNFTLKIRSTKLEDSAMYFCAGSRDGDLGEKLFFGSGTQLSVL.

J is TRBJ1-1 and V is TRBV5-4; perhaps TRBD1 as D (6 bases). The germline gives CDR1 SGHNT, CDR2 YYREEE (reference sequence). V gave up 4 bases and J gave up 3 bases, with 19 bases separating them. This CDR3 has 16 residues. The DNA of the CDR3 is TGTGCCAGCAGCCGCTGGTCGCGGGGGCTGGACACTGAAGCTTTCTTT. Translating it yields CASSRWSRGLDTEAFF.

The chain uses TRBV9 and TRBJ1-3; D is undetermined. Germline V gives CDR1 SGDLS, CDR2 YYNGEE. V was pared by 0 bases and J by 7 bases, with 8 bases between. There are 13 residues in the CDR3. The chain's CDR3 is CASSVEGRNTIYF. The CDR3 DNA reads TGTGCCAGCAGCGTAGAAGGCCGGAACACCATATATTTT.

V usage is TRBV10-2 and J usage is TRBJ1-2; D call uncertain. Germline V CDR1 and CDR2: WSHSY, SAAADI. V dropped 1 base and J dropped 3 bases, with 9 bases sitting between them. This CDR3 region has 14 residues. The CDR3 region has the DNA TGCGCCAGCAGTGAGTTCCGGGGTTACTATGGCTACACCTTC. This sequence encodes CASSEFRGYYGYTF.

The CDR3 region has the DNA TGTGCCAGCAGTCCAAGTCGAAGAAATGAGCAGTTCTTC. As protein: CASSPSRRNEQFF. The chain uses TRBV27 and TRBJ2-1; no clear D gene. The CDR3 sequence is 13 residues long. Germline V gene sequence: CDR1 MNHEY, CDR2 SMNVEV (reference sequence). V was trimmed by 5 bases and J by 7 bases, leaving 12 bases between them.

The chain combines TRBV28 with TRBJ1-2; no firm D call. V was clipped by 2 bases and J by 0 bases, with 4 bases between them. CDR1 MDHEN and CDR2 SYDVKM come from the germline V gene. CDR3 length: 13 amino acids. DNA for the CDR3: TGTGCCAGCAGTTTAGTCGCTAACTATGGCTACACCTTC. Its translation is CASSLVANYGYTF.

CDR3 region: CASSTVPRDRGVEAFF. CDR3 nucleotides: TGTGCCAGTAGTACAGTACCCCGGGACAGGGGAGTTGAAGCTTTCTTT. The chain recombines TRBV19 with TRBJ1-1; TRBD1 aligns across 10 bases. The CDR3 extends over 16 amino acids. V trimming: 4 bases; J trimming: 7 bases; junction bases outside the gene matches: 12. Germline loops: CDR1 LNHDA, CDR2 SQIVND (reference sequence).

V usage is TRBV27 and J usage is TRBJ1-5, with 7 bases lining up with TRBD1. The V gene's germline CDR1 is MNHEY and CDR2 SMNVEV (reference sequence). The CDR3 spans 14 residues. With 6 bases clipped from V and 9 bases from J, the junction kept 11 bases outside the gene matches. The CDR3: CASRETGVGGPQHF. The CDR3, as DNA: TGTGCCAGCAGGGAAACAGGGGTTGGTGGGCCCCAGCATTTT.

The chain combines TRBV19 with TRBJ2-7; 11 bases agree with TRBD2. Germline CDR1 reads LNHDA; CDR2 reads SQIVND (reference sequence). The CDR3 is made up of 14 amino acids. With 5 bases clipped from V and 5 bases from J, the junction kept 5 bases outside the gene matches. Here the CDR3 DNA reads TGTGCCAGTAGTCTACCACTAGCGGGGGACGAGCAGTACTTC. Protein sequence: CASSLPLAGDEQYF.

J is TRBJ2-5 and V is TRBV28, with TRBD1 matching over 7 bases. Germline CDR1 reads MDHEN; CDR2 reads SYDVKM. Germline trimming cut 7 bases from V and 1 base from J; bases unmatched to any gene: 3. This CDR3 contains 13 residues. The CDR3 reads CASTWDSQETQYF. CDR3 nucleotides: TGTGCCAGCACCTGGGACAGCCAAGAGACCCAGTACTTC.

The CDR3 loop reads CASSLEGAGHTDTQYF. The CDR3 nucleotides read TGTGCCAGCAGCTTAGAGGGCGCGGGGCACACAGATACGCAGTATTTT. V gene TRBV7-9 combines with J gene TRBJ2-3, with a tentative D call TRBD2 (6 bases). CDR3 size: 16 residues. Trimming cost V 1 base and J 2 bases, with 13 bases left between them. Germline CDR1 and CDR2: SEHNR and FQNEAQ (reference sequence).

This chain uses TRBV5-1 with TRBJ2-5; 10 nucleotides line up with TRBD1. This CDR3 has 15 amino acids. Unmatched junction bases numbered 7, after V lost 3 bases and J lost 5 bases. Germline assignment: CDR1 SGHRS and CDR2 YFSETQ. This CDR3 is CASSSGTGVFETQYF. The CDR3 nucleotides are TGCGCCAGCAGCTCCGGGACAGGGGTATTCGAGACCCAGTACTTC.

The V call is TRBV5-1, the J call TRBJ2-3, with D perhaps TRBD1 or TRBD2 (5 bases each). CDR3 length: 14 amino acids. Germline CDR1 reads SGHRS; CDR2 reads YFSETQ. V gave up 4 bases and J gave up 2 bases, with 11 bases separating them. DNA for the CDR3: TGCGCCAGCAGCCCAAGGGGACCCACAGATACGCAGTATTTT. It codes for CASSPRGPTDTQYF.

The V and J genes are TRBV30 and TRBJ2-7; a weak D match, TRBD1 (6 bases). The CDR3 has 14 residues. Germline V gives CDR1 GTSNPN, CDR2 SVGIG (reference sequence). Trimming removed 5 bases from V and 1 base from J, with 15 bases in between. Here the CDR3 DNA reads TGTGCCTGGTCTCCCGGGACACTTTCCTACGAGCAGTACTTC. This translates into CAWSPGTLSYEQYF.

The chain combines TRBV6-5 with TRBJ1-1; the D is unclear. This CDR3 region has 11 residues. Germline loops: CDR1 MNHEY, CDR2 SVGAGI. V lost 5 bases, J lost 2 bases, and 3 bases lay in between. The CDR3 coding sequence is TGTGCCAGCAGTCCAAACACTGAAGCTTTCTTT. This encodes CASSPNTEAFF.

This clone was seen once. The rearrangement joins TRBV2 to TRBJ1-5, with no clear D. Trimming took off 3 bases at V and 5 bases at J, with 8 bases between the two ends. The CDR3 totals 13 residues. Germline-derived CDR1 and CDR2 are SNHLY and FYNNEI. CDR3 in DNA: TGTGCCAGCAGTGACGGGTACGATCAGCCCCAGCATTTT. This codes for CASSDGYDQPQHF.

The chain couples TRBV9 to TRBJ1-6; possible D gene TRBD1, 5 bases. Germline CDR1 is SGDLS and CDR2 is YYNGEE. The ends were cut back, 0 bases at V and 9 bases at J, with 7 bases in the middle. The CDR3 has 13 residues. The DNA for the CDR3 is TGTGCCAGCAGCGTAGTGGGGGGTTCACCCCTCCACTTT. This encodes CASSVVGGSPLHF.

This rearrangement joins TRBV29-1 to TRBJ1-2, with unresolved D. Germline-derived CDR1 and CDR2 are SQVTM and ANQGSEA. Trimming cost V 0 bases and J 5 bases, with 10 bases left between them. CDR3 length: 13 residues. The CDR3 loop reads CSVEDAGIYGYTF. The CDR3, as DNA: TGCAGCGTTGAAGATGCGGGGATTTATGGCTACACCTTC.

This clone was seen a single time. CDR3 sequence reads: CASSPPSGMNTGELFF. The CDR3 DNA sequence: TGTGCCAGCAGCCCGCCCAGCGGAATGAACACCGGGGAGCTGTTTTTT. The chain combines TRBV7-9 with TRBJ2-2, with a tentative D call TRBD2 (5 bases). Germline values: CDR1 SEHNR, CDR2 FQNEAQ (reference sequence). The CDR3 extends over 16 amino acids. Trimming removed 5 bases at V and 1 base at J, with 14 bases between.

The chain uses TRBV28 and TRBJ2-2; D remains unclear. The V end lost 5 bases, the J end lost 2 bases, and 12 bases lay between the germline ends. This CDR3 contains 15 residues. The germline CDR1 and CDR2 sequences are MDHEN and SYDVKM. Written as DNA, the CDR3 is TGTGCCAGCAGTGTGGACCCAGCCAACACCGGGGAGCTGTTTTTT. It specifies CASSVDPANTGELFF.

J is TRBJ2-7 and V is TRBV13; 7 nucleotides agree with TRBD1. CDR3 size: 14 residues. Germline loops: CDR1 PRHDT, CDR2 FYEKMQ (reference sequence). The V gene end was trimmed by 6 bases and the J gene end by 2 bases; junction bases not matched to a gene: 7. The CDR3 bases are TGTGCCAGCAGATACAGGGGAGCAACCTACGAGCAGTACTTC. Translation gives CASRYRGATYEQYF.

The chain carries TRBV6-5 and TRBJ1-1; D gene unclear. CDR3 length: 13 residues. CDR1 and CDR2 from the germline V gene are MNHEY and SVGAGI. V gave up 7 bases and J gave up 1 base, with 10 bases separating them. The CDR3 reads CASKTGPNTEAFF. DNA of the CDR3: TGTGCCAGCAAAACCGGGCCGAACACTGAAGCTTTCTTT.

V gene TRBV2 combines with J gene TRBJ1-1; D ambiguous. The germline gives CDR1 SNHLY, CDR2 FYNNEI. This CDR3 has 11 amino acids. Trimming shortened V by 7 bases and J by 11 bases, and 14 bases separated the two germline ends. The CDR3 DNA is TGTGCCAGCACGGGGTGGGGTGAGGCTTTCTTT. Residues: CASTGWGEAFF.

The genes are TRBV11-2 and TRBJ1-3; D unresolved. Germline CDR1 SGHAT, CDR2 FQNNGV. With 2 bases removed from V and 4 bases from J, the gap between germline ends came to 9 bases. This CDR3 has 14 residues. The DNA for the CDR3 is TGTGCCAGCAGCTTAACGGGATACGGAAACACCATATATTTT. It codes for CASSLTGYGNTIYF.

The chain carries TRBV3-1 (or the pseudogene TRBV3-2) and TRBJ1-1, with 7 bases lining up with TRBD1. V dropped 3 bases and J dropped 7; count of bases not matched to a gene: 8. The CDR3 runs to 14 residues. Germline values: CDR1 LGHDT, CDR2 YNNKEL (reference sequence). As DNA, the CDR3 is TGTGCCAGCAGCCAGTCCCCGACAGGGAGTGAAGCTTTCTTT. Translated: CASSQSPTGSEAFF.

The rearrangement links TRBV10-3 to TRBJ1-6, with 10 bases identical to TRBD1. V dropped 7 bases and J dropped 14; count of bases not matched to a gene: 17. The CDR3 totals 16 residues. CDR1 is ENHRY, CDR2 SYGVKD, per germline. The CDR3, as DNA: TGTGCCATCACATTACCCCCGGGACAGGGGCCGGCGGCCCTCCACTTT. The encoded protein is CAITLPPGQGPAALHF.